This T cell receptor (beta chain) appears in the sequencing data of a study of blood T cell repertoires in COVID-19. Overall study context: Whether acute or convalescent, the COVID-19 samples came from the United States, Italy and Spain.

The CDR3 runs to 15 residues. V dropped 3 bases and J dropped 2; count of bases not matched to a gene: 4. CDR1 is MNHNS and CDR2 is SASEGT in the germline V gene. Methods used by the authors: Amplifying reference gene primers gave estimates of nucleated cell counts. Measured with immunoSEQ multiplex PCR; TCRdb has only the in-frame clones, and not every one. Clone size and the V and J calls come from that table; the DNA yielded D and trimming. The data hold 140,000 to 150,000 clones, with 88% observed a single time. What was sequenced was peripheral blood. This chain joins TRBV6-1 and TRBJ1-2, with 9 bases identical to TRBD1. This clonotype was sampled from a man in his 70s with acute or convalescent COVID-19. The DNA for the CDR3 is TGTGCCAGCAGTGACCTGACAGGGGGGAACTATGGCTACACCTTC. Protein product: CASSDLTGGNYGYTF.